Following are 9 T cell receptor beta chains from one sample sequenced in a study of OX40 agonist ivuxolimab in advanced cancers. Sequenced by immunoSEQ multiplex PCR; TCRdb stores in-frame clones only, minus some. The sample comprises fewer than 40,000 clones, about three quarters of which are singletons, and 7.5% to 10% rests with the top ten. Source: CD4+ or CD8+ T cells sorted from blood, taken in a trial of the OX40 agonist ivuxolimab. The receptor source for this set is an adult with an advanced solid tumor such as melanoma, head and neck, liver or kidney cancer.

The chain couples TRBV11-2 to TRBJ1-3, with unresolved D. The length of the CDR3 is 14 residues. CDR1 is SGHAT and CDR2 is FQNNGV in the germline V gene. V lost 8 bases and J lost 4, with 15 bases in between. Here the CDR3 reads CASQPFGAGNTIYF. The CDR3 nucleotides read TGTGCCAGCCAACCCTTCGGAGCCGGAAACACCATATATTTT.

CDR3 sequence reads: CASSIVENPMSGNTIYF. CDR3 DNA sequence: TGTGCCAGTAGTATAGTGGAGAACCCGATGTCTGGAAACACCATATATTTT. J is TRBJ1-3 and V is TRBV19, with no clear D. Germline loops: CDR1 LNHDA, CDR2 SQIVND (reference sequence). The CDR3 length is 17 residues. V was trimmed by 1 base and J by 1 base, leaving 14 bases between them.

CDR3 protein: CASSLGGQGPSQFF. CDR3 in DNA: TGTGCCAGCAGCTTGGGGGGTCAGGGACCATCGCAGTTCTTC. The V and J genes are TRBV11-2 and TRBJ2-1; a weak D match, TRBD2 (6 bases). The CDR3 has 14 residues. Trimming took 3 bases from V and 12 from J, leaving 18 bases between them. Germline CDR1 reads SGHAT; CDR2 reads FQNNGV.

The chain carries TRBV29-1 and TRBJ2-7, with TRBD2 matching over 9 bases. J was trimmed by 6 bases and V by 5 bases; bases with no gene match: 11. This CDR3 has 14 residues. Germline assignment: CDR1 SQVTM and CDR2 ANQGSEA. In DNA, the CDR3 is TGCAGCGTTTCTAGCGGGAACGGGCCGTCCGAGCAGTACTTC. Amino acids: CSVSSGNGPSEQYF.

CDR3 amino acids: CASSKPGQAPRSQHF. The CDR3 DNA is TGTGCCAGCAGTAAACCGGGACAGGCCCCCCGGTCCCAGCATTTT. This chain connects TRBV28 to TRBJ1-5, with 8 bases matching TRBD1. CDR3 size: 15 residues. Trimming removed 5 bases from V and 11 bases from J; junction bases left unmatched: 14. CDR1 and CDR2 (germline): MDHEN, SYDVKM.

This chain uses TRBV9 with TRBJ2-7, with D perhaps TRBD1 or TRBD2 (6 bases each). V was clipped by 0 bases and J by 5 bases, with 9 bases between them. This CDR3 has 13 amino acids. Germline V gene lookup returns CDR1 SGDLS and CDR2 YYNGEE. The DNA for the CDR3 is TGTGCCAGCAGCGTAGACGGGGGCGACGAGCAGTACTTC. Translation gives CASSVDGGDEQYF.

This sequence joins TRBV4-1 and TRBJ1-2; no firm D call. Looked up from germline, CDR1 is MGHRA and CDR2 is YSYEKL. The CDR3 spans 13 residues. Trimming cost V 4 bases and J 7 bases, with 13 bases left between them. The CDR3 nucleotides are TGCGCCAGCAGCCCGCGGACCGGCCCTGGCTACACCTTC. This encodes CASSPRTGPGYTF.

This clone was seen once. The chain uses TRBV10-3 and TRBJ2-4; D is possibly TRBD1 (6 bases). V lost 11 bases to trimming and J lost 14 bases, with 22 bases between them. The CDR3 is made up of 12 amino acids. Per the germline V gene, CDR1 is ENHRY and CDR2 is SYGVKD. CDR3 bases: TGTGCCTCCGGCGGCGTCAGGGGCGACGAGTACTTC. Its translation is CASGGVRGDEYF.

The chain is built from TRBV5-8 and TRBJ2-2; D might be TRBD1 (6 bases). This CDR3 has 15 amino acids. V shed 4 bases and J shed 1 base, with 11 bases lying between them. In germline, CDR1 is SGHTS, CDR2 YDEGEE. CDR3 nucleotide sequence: TGTGCCAGCAGCCCCGGGACACTGAACACCGGGGAGCTGTTTTTT. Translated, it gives CASSPGTLNTGELFF.